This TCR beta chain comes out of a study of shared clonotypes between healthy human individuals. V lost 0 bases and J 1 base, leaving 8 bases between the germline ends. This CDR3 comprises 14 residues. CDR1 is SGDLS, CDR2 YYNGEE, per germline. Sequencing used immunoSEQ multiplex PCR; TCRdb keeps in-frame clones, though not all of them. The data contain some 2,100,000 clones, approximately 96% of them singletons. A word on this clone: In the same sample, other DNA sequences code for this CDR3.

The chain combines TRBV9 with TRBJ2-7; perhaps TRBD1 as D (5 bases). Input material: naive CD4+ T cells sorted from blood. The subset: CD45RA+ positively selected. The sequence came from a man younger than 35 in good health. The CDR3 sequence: CASSVDPGSYEQYF. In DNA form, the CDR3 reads TGTGCCAGCAGCGTAGACCCAGGGTCCTACGAGCAGTACTTC.